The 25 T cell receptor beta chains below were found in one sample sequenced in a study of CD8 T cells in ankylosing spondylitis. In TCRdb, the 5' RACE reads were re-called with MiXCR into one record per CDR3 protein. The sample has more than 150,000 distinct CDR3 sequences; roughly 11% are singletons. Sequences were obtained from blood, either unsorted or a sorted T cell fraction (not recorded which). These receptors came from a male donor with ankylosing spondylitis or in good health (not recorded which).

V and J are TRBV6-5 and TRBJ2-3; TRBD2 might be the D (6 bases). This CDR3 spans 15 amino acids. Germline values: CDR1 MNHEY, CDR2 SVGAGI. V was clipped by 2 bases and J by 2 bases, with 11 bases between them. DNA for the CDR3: TGTGCCAGCAGTTACAGGCGGGGTAACACAGATACGCAGTATTTT. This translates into CASSYRRGNTDTQYF.

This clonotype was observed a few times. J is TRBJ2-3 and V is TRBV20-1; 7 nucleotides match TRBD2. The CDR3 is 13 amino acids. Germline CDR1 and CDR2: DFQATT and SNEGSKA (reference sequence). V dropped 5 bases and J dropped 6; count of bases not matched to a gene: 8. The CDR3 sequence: CSALTSPGDTQYF. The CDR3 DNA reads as TGCAGTGCTCTGACTAGCCCGGGGGATACGCAGTATTTT.

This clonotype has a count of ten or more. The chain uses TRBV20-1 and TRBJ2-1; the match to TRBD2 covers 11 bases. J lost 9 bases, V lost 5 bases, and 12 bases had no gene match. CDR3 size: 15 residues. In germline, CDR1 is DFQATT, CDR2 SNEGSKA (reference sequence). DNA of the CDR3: TGCAGTGCTCCGGGGACACTAGCGGGGGAGGGTGAGCAGTTCTTC. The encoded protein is CSAPGTLAGEGEQFF.

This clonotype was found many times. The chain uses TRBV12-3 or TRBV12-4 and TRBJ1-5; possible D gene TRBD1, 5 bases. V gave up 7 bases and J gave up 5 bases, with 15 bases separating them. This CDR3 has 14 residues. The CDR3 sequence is CASTLDGDYQPQHF. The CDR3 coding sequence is TGTGCCAGCACCCTAGACGGGGACTATCAGCCCCAGCATTTT.

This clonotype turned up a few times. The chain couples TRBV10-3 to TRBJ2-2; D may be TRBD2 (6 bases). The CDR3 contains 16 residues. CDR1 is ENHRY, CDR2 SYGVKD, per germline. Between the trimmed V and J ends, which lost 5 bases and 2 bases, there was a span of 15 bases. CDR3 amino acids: CAISLTREPNTGELFF. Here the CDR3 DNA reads TGTGCCATCAGTTTGACCCGGGAGCCAAACACCGGGGAGCTGTTTTTT.

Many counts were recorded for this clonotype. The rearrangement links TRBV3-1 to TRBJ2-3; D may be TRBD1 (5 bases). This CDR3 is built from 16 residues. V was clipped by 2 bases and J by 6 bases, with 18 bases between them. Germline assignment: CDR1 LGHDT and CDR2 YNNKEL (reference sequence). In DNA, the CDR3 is TGTGCCAGCAGCCAAAGATTAGGGCTAGGGGCCGATACGCAGTATTTT. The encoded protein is CASSQRLGLGADTQYF.

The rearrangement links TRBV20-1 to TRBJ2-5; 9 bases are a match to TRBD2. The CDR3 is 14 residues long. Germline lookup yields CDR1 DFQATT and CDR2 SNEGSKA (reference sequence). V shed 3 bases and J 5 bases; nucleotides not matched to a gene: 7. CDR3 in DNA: TGCAGTGCTAGGATAGCGGGGGAAAGGGAGACCCAGTACTTC. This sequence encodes CSARIAGERETQYF.

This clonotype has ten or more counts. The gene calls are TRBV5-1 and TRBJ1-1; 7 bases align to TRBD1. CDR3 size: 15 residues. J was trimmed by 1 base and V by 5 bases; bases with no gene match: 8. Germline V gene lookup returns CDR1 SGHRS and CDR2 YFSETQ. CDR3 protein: CASSKGGARNTEAFF. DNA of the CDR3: TGCGCCAGCAGTAAAGGGGGCGCGAGGAACACTGAAGCTTTCTTT.

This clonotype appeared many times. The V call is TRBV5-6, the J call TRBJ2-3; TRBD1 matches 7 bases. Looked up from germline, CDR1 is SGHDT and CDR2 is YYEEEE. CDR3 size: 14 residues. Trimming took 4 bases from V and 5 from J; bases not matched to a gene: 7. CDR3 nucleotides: TGTGCCAGCAGCACCGGACAGGCGGGAGATACGCAGTATTTT. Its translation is CASSTGQAGDTQYF. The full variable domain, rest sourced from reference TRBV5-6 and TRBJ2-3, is DAGVTQSPTHLIKTRGQQVTLRCSPKSGHDTVSWYQQALGQGPQFIFQYYEEEERQRGNFPDRFSGHQFPNYSSELNVNALLLGDSALYLCASSTGQAGDTQYFGPGTRLTVL.

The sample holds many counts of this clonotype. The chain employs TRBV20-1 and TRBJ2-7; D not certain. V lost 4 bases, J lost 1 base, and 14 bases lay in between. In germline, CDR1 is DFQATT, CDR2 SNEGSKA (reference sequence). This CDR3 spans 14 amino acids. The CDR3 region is CSAIPLLSSYEQYF. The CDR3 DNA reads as TGCAGTGCTATCCCCCTACTGAGTTCCTACGAGCAGTACTTC.

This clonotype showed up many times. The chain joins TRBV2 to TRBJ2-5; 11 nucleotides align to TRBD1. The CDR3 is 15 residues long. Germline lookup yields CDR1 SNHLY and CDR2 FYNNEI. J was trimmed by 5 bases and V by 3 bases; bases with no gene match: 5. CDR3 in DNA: TGTGCCAGCAGTGATCCGGGACAGGGGGTGGAGACCCAGTACTTC. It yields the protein CASSDPGQGVETQYF.

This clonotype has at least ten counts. The CDR3 DNA sequence: TGCAGTGCTAGAGTTCCTAGCGGGGGGACCACAGATACGCAGTATTTT. Protein product: CSARVPSGGTTDTQYF. This chain joins TRBV20-1 and TRBJ2-3; TRBD2 matches at 11 bases. J gave up 2 bases and V 1 base, and 5 bases lay outside the gene matches. Germline V CDR1 and CDR2: DFQATT, SNEGSKA (reference sequence). This CDR3 has 16 residues.

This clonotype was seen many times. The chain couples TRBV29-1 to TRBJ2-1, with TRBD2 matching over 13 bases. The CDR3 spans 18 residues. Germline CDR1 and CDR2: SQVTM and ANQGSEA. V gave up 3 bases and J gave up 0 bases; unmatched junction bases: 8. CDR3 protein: CSVEGLAGYRSSYNEQFF. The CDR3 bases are TGCAGCGTTGAGGGACTAGCGGGATACCGAAGCTCCTACAATGAGCAGTTCTTC.

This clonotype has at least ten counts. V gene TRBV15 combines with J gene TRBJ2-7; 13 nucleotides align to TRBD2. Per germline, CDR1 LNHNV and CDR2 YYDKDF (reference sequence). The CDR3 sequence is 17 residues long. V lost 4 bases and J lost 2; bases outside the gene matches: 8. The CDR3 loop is CATSKDGTSGDAYEQYF. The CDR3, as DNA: TGTGCCACCAGCAAGGACGGGACTAGCGGGGATGCCTACGAGCAGTACTTC.

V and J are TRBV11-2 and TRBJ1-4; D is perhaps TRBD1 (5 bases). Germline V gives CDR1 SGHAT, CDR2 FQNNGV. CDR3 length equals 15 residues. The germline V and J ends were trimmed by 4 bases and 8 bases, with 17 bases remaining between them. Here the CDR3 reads CASSSRAAQGEKLFF. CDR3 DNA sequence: TGTGCCAGCAGCTCCAGGGCGGCCCAAGGAGAAAAACTGTTTTTT.

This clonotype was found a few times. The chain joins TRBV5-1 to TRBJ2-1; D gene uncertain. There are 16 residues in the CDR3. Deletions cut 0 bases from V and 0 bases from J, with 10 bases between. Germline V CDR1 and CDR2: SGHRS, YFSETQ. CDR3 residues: CASSLETAISYNEQFF. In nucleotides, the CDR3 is TGCGCCAGCAGCTTGGAAACGGCTATCTCCTACAATGAGCAGTTCTTC.

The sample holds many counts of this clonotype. CDR3 DNA sequence: TGTGCCAGCAGTTTAGTGGGGGAGGCTGAAGCTTTCTTT. It specifies CASSLVGEAEAFF. V and J are TRBV12-3 or TRBV12-4 and TRBJ1-1, with TRBD1 as a possible D gene (5 bases). This CDR3 spans 13 amino acids. Trimming left V 1 base short and J 6 bases short, with 9 bases between.

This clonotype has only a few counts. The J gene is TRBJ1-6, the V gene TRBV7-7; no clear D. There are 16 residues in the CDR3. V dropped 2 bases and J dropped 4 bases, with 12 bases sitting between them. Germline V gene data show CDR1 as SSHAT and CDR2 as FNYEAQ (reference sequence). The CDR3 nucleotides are TGTGCCAGCAGCTTAATCTTACGGCAATATAATTCACCCCTCCACTTT. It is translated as CASSLILRQYNSPLHF.

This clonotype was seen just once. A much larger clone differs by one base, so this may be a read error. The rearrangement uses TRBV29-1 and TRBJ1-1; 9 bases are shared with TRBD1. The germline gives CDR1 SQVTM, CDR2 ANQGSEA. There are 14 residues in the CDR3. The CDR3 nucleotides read TGCAGAGTTGAAGTAGGGACAGGGACGGATGAAGCTTTCTTT. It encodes CRVEVGTGTDEAFF.

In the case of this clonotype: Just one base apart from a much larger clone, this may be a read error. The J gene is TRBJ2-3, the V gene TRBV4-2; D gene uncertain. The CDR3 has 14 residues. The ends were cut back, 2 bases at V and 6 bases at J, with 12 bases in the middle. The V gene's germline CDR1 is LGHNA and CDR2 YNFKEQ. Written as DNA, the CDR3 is TGTGCCAGCAGCCAACCTCAAGTCTGGGATACGCAGTATTTT. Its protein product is CASSQPQVWDTQYF.

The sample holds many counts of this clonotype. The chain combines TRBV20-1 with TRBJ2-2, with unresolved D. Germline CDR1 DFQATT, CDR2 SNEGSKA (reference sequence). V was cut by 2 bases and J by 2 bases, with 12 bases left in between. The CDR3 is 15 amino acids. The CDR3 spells CSARLTDFNTGELFF. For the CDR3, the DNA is TGCAGTGCTAGATTAACAGATTTCAACACCGGGGAGCTGTTTTTT.

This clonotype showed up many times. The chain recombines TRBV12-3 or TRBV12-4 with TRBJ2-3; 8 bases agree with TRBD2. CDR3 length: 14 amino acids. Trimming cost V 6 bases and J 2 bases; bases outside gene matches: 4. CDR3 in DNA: TGTGCCAGCAGGCGACTAGCGTCCACAGATACGCAGTATTTT. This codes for CASRRLASTDTQYF.

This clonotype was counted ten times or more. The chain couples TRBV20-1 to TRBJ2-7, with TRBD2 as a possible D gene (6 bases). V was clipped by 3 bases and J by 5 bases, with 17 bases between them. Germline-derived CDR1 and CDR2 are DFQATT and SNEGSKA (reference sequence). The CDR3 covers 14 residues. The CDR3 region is CSASGASATNEQYF. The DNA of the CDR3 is TGCAGTGCTAGCGGGGCTAGCGCAACCAACGAGCAGTACTTC.

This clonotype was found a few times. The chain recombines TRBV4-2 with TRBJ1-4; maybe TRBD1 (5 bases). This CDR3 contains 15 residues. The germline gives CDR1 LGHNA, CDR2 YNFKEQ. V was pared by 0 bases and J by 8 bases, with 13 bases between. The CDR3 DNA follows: TGTGCCAGCAGCCAAGAATGGGGGGACGCCGAAAAACTGTTTTTT. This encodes CASSQEWGDAEKLFF.

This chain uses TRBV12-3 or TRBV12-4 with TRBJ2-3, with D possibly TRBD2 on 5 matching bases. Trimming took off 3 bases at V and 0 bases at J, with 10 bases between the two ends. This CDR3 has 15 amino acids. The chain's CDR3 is CASSLSGMSTDTQYF. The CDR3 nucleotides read TGTGCCAGCAGTTTGAGCGGCATGAGCACAGATACGCAGTATTTT.